These 24 T cell receptor beta chains were sequenced from one sample in a study of cytotoxic CD8 clonotypes in ibrutinib-treated CLL. Clones were read by immunoSEQ multiplex PCR, and TCRdb kept only the in-frame ones, dropping some. The sample comprises about 140,000 clones, approximately 90% of which are singletons, and roughly 10% rests with the top ten. The sequenced sample was PBMCs, obtained after 12 months of ibrutinib treatment. Every receptor here comes from a human donor with chronic lymphocytic leukemia.

The chain employs TRBV5-1 and TRBJ2-2, with 7 bases matching TRBD2. The trim removed 3 bases at V and 7 bases at J, leaving 12 bases unmatched. The germline gives CDR1 SGHRS, CDR2 YFSETQ. CDR3 size: 16 residues. This CDR3 is CASSYTSGTSGGELFF. The DNA for the CDR3 is TGCGCCAGCAGCTATACGAGCGGGACCTCTGGCGGGGAGCTGTTTTTT.

The chain has TRBV7-3 and TRBJ2-2, with D hard to call. Trimming cost V 6 bases and J 0 bases, with 8 bases left between them. Germline V gene data show CDR1 as SGHTA and CDR2 as FQGTGA. The CDR3 totals 14 residues. The CDR3 region is CASSHAANTGELFF. The CDR3, as DNA: TGTGCCAGCAGTCACGCAGCGAACACCGGGGAGCTGTTTTTT.

The genes are TRBV11-2 and TRBJ2-1; the D is unclear. The CDR3 has 13 amino acids. CDR1 is SGHAT, CDR2 FQNNGV, per germline. V dropped 0 bases and J dropped 9 bases, with 9 bases sitting between them. CDR3 coding DNA: TGTGCCAGCAGCTTAGAGGTTTGGGGTGAGCAGTTCTTC. Its translation is CASSLEVWGEQFF.

This rearrangement joins TRBV2 to TRBJ2-7; D uncertain. Germline loops: CDR1 SNHLY, CDR2 FYNNEI. This CDR3 has 13 residues. Trimming cost V 4 bases and J 2 bases, with 9 bases left between them. This CDR3 reads CASSVGVAYEQYF. The CDR3 nucleotides read TGTGCCAGCAGTGTAGGCGTGGCCTACGAGCAGTACTTC. The full variable domain, with the rest looked up from reference TRBV2 and TRBJ2-7, is EPEVTQTPSHQVTQMGQEVILRCVPISNHLYFYWYRQILGQKVEFLVSFYNNEISEKSEIFDDQFSVERPDGSNFTLKIRSTKLEDSAMYFCASSVGVAYEQYFGPGTRLTVT.

The chain joins TRBV11-2 to TRBJ2-1, with 11 bases lining up with TRBD2. Germline CDR1 and CDR2: SGHAT and FQNNGV. V was clipped by 5 bases and J by 8 bases; unmatched bases: 11. This CDR3 is built from 16 residues. The CDR3 DNA reads as TGTGCCAGCAGCGGAATTACTAGCGGGAGTAGGGATGAGCAGTTCTTC. This codes for CASSGITSGSRDEQFF. Looking up the rest from reference TRBV11-2 and TRBJ2-1 gives the full variable domain: EAGVAQSPRYKIIEKRQSVAFWCNPISGHATLYWYQQILGQGPKLLIQFQNNGVVDDSQLPKDRFSAERLKGVDSTLKIQPAKLEDSAVYLCASSGITSGSRDEQFFGPGTRLTVL.

The rearrangement uses TRBV10-3 and TRBJ2-5, with D possibly TRBD1 on 5 matching bases. The CDR3 totals 15 residues. Trimming took off 2 bases at V and 8 bases at J, with 18 bases between the two ends. Germline loops: CDR1 ENHRY, CDR2 SYGVKD. Here the CDR3 reads CAISERNQGRGTQYF. The CDR3 DNA is TGTGCCATCAGTGAGAGGAATCAGGGTAGGGGAACCCAGTACTTC.

The chain recombines TRBV7-2 with TRBJ1-5; D not certain. Germline V gene sequence: CDR1 SGHTA, CDR2 FQGNSA. Between the trimmed V and J ends, which lost 3 bases and 6 bases, there was a span of 6 bases. There are 12 residues in the CDR3. The CDR3 sequence is CASSLGVQPQHF. The CDR3, as DNA: TGTGCCAGCAGCTTGGGTGTTCAGCCCCAGCATTTT.

The rearrangement joins TRBV28 to TRBJ2-7; TRBD1 is a possible D gene (6 bases). V gave up 5 bases and J gave up 6 bases, with 26 bases separating them. Germline CDR1 reads MDHEN; CDR2 reads SYDVKM. The CDR3 runs 17 residues. In DNA form, the CDR3 reads TGTGCCAGCAGTACGAAACTGCCGGGACACCCTTCTTTCGAGCAGTACTTC. Translation gives CASSTKLPGHPSFEQYF.

This clone occurred once. The genes are TRBV5-1 and TRBJ2-3; 13 bases map to TRBD2. V shed 4 bases, J shed 12 bases, and the junction held 14 bases outside the gene matches. The CDR3 has 16 amino acids. Germline assignment: CDR1 SGHRS and CDR2 YFSETQ. The CDR3 DNA follows: TGCGCCAGCAGCACATGGACAGGGACTAGCGGGGACCGTCAGTATTTT. It specifies CASSTWTGTSGDRQYF.

The chain combines TRBV19 with TRBJ2-5; no reliable D call. The V end was cut by 6 bases, the J end by 5 bases, with 10 bases between. Germline V gene lookup returns CDR1 LNHDA and CDR2 SQIVND (reference sequence). CDR3 length equals 12 residues. CDR3 residues: CASSSSEETQYF. For the CDR3, the DNA is TGTGCCAGTAGCTCCTCCGAGGAGACCCAGTACTTC.

The chain carries TRBV14 and TRBJ2-7, with TRBD2 identical over 11 bases. V was pared by 5 bases and J by 3 bases, with 9 bases of the junction left unmatched. CDR3 length: 16 amino acids. Germline values: CDR1 SGHDN, CDR2 FVKESK. The DNA for the CDR3 is TGTGCCAGCAGCTCTGGGGGACTAGCGGTTCTCTACGAGCAGTACTTC. Translation gives CASSSGGLAVLYEQYF. Based on the CDR3 plus reference TRBV14 and TRBJ2-7, the full variable domain is EAGVTQFPSHSVIEKGQTVTLRCDPISGHDNLYWYRRVMGKEIKFLLHFVKESKQDESGMPNNRFLAERTGGTYSTLKVQPAELEDSGVYFCASSSGGLAVLYEQYFGPGTRLTVT.

This clone was seen only once. J is TRBJ2-2 and V is TRBV9; tentative D call: TRBD2 (5 bases). Trimming left V 1 base short and J 4 bases short, with 14 bases between. The CDR3 sequence is 16 residues long. Germline V CDR1 and CDR2: SGDLS, YYNGEE. The CDR3 reads CASSVPEGITTGELFF. The CDR3 nucleotides are TGTGCCAGCAGCGTACCTGAGGGAATTACCACCGGGGAGCTGTTTTTT.

The chain uses TRBV28 and TRBJ1-5; 7 bases are a match to TRBD1. Germline trimming cut 4 bases from V and 4 bases from J; bases unmatched to any gene: 4. Germline values: CDR1 MDHEN, CDR2 SYDVKM. The CDR3 runs 14 residues. The CDR3 protein is CASSSSGGNQPQHF. CDR3 nucleotides: TGTGCCAGCAGTTCCTCAGGGGGTAATCAGCCCCAGCATTTT.

This clone has just a few counts. V and J are TRBV5-8 and TRBJ1-2; unclear D gene. Per germline, CDR1 SGHTS and CDR2 YDEGEE. Trimming took off 2 bases at V and 7 bases at J, with 18 bases between the two ends. The CDR3 has 15 amino acids. CDR3 sequence: CASSFDPSVIRGYTF. As DNA, the CDR3 is TGTGCCAGCAGCTTCGATCCGTCGGTTATACGTGGCTACACCTTC.

The V gene is TRBV5-1, the J gene TRBJ1-3, with D hard to call. CDR3 length equals 15 residues. Trimming pared 0 bases from V and 0 bases from J, leaving 7 bases between. Germline-derived CDR1 and CDR2 are SGHRS and YFSETQ. This CDR3 is CASSLGPSSGNTIYF. The CDR3 DNA follows: TGCGCCAGCAGCTTGGGCCCGAGCTCTGGAAACACCATATATTTT.

V is TRBV6-5 and J is TRBJ2-1; D might be TRBD2 (6 bases). CDR3 length: 15 amino acids. CDR1 and CDR2 (germline): MNHEY, SVGAGI. V dropped 7 bases and J dropped 1 base, with 14 bases sitting between them. CDR3 DNA: TGTGCCAGCAAGCCGGACTACCGATCCTACAATGAGCAGTTCTTC. Translating it yields CASKPDYRSYNEQFF.

This rearrangement joins TRBV29-1 to TRBJ1-2; 8 nucleotides match TRBD1. The J segment lost 8 bases and the V segment lost 4 bases, leaving 6 bases of the junction unmatched. In germline, CDR1 is SQVTM, CDR2 ANQGSEA. This CDR3 has 12 amino acids. The CDR3: CSVAGGPLGYTF. The DNA for the CDR3 is TGCAGCGTTGCAGGGGGCCCCCTGGGCTACACCTTC.

This sequence joins TRBV27 and TRBJ1-1; a possible D gene is TRBD1 (6 bases). Germline CDR1 reads MNHEY; CDR2 reads SMNVEV (reference sequence). The CDR3 loop spans 14 amino acids. V was cut by 6 bases and J by 7 bases, with 18 bases left in between. The CDR3 DNA is TGTGCCAGCAGCGCTCAGGGGATTGGATTTGAAGCTTTCTTT. Its protein product is CASSAQGIGFEAFF.

V usage is TRBV28 and J usage is TRBJ2-7, with TRBD2 matching over 7 bases. CDR1 MDHEN and CDR2 SYDVKM come from the germline V gene. The V gene end was trimmed by 3 bases and the J gene end by 3 bases; junction bases not matched to a gene: 2. This CDR3 has 13 amino acids. CDR3 DNA sequence: TGTGCCAGCAGTTTGGGAGGGTACTACGAGCAGTACTTC. Protein sequence: CASSLGGYYEQYF.

This clone was counted once. The chain is built from TRBV27 and TRBJ2-1; D possibly matches TRBD1 or TRBD2 (5 bases each). V was trimmed by 0 bases and J by 5 bases, leaving 11 bases between them. Germline loops: CDR1 MNHEY, CDR2 SMNVEV (reference sequence). This CDR3 is 15 amino acids long. Here the CDR3 reads CASSLSSGTNNEQFF. CDR3 bases: TGTGCCAGCAGTTTATCCTCCGGGACCAACAATGAGCAGTTCTTC.

This clone was counted once. J is TRBJ2-1 and V is TRBV4-1; D is perhaps TRBD2 (6 bases). Trimming stripped 3 bases from V and 7 bases from J, with 16 bases between. Germline values: CDR1 MGHRA, CDR2 YSYEKL. The CDR3 length is 15 residues. This chain's CDR3 is CASSQMGGEGNEQFF. The CDR3 DNA sequence: TGCGCCAGCAGCCAGATGGGCGGGGAAGGGAATGAGCAGTTCTTC.

This clone was recorded only once. The chain combines TRBV7-3 with TRBJ2-5, with 7 bases lining up with TRBD2. Germline V CDR1 and CDR2: SGHTA, FQGTGA. After removal of 5 bases from V and 4 bases from J, the junction contained 4 bases not matched to a gene. The CDR3 sequence is 13 residues long. CDR3 sequence: CASSGGGGETQYF. CDR3 DNA: TGTGCCAGCAGCGGTGGCGGGGGAGAGACCCAGTACTTC.

This chain links TRBV2 with TRBJ1-2; 8 bases agree with TRBD1. The CDR3 extends over 13 amino acids. The germline V gene encodes CDR1 SNHLY and CDR2 FYNNEI. V dropped 6 bases and J dropped 5; count of bases not matched to a gene: 5. The CDR3 loop is CASRGTGVYGYTF. The CDR3 bases are TGTGCCAGCAGGGGGACAGGAGTTTATGGCTACACCTTC.

The chain has TRBV30 and TRBJ1-6; 9 bases line up with TRBD1. The CDR3 totals 12 residues. Per germline, CDR1 GTSNPN and CDR2 SVGIG (reference sequence). Trimming cost V 7 bases and J 9 bases; bases outside gene matches: 4. The CDR3 nucleotides read TGTGCCTCGGACAGGGGCGTTTCACCCCTCCACTTT. Protein sequence: CASDRGVSPLHF.